These T cell receptor beta chains were read from a single sample in a study of cytotoxic CD8 clonotypes in ibrutinib-treated CLL. Profiled with immunoSEQ multiplex PCR; TCRdb holds only in-frame clones, not every one. The sample gives some 15,000 clones, approximately 58% of which show up once; over 9.5% is in the top ten. The specimen was PBMCs, collected before ibrutinib treatment. Every receptor here comes from a human donor with chronic lymphocytic leukemia. Each CDR3 is given with its conserved first and last residue. A D gene is named only where the DNA matches it firmly. Only some rows state a clone size, as once, few, many or a class for expanded clones.

j_gene: TRBJ1-2; d_gene: -; abundance: -; v_gene: TRBV19; CDR3nt: TGTGCCAGTAGCTCACGTGGGGCAGGAGATATCTATGGCTACACCTTC; CDR3aa: CASSSRGAGDIYGYTF
j_gene: TRBJ2-1; d_gene: -; abundance: -; v_gene: TRBV5-4; CDR3nt: TGTGCCAGCAGCTCGTTACAGGGCTTCTCCTACAATGAGCAGTTCTTC; CDR3aa: CASSSLQGFSYNEQFF
j_gene: TRBJ1-5; d_gene: -; abundance: -; v_gene: TRBV7-6; CDR3nt: TGTGCCAGCAGAATAGTGGACGATCAGCCCCAGCATTTT; CDR3aa: CASRIVDDQPQHF
j_gene: TRBJ1-1; d_gene: -; abundance: -; v_gene: TRBV13; CDR3nt: TGTGCCAGCAGCTCCTGGGACGGCCCGGACACTGAAGCTTTCTTT; CDR3aa: CASSSWDGPDTEAFF
j_gene: TRBJ2-2; d_gene: TRBD1; abundance: -; v_gene: TRBV27; CDR3nt: TGTGCCAGCAGTCCCAACAGGGGGCGAGGGACCGGGGAGCTGTTTTTT; CDR3aa: CASSPNRGRGTGELFF
j_gene: TRBJ2-3; d_gene: -; abundance: -; v_gene: TRBV5-6; CDR3nt: TGTGCCAGCAGCTTTACAAGGGTTAGCACAGATACGCAGTATTTT; CDR3aa: CASSFTRVSTDTQYF
j_gene: TRBJ1-6; d_gene: TRBD1; abundance: once; v_gene: TRBV6-5; CDR3nt: TGTGCCAGCAGTTACTCTCCTTTAGGGGACAGTTCACCCCTCCACTTT; CDR3aa: CASSYSPLGDSSPLHF
j_gene: TRBJ2-5; d_gene: TRBD1; abundance: -; v_gene: TRBV5-1; CDR3nt: TGCGCCAGCAGCTTGGGACAGGGGGCAGGAGAGACCCAGTACTTC; CDR3aa: CASSLGQGAGETQYF
j_gene: TRBJ1-6; d_gene: TRBD1; abundance: few; v_gene: TRBV7-8; CDR3nt: TGTGCCAGCAGCTCCTCCCGACAGGGTAGGAATTCACCCCTCCACTTT; CDR3aa: CASSSSRQGRNSPLHF
j_gene: TRBJ2-3; d_gene: TRBD1; abundance: few; v_gene: TRBV30; CDR3nt: TGTGCCTGGAGTGTTCAGGGGGCGGATACGCAGTATTTT; CDR3aa: CAWSVQGADTQYF
j_gene: TRBJ2-5; d_gene: -; abundance: once; v_gene: TRBV5-6; CDR3nt: TGTGCCAGCAGCTACAGAACCCCGAGGAGGGAAGAGACCCAGTACTTC; CDR3aa: CASSYRTPRREETQYF
j_gene: TRBJ1-5; d_gene: -; abundance: few; v_gene: TRBV6-1; CDR3nt: TGTGCCAGCAGTGAAGGGACCAACAATCAGCCCCAGCATTTT; CDR3aa: CASSEGTNNQPQHF
j_gene: TRBJ2-3; d_gene: -; abundance: -; v_gene: TRBV5-1; CDR3nt: TGCGCCAGCAGCCCCGGAGGCGTGGGGATCACAGATACGCAGTATTTT; CDR3aa: CASSPGGVGITDTQYF
j_gene: TRBJ2-5; d_gene: -; abundance: -; v_gene: TRBV10-3; CDR3nt: TGTGCCATCAGTGACCGTTTAGACACCCAAGAGACCCAGTACTTC; CDR3aa: CAISDRLDTQETQYF
j_gene: TRBJ1-1; d_gene: TRBD1; abundance: -; v_gene: TRBV10-3; CDR3nt: TGTGCCATCAACCCCGAGCGGGACAGGGAAGCTTTCTTT; CDR3aa: CAINPERDREAFF
j_gene: TRBJ2-2; d_gene: TRBD2; abundance: -; v_gene: TRBV28; CDR3nt: TGTGCCAGCAGTGACCTAGCGGGAGGGTCCGGGGAGCTGTTTTTT; CDR3aa: CASSDLAGGSGELFF
j_gene: TRBJ1-4; d_gene: -; abundance: -; v_gene: TRBV5-6; CDR3nt: TGTGCCAGCAGCTTGGCCGGGCAGGGCACTGAAAAACTGTTTTTT; CDR3aa: CASSLAGQGTEKLFF